The 25 T cell receptor beta chains listed next were all sequenced from one sample in a study of cytomegalovirus exposure and HLA in healthy donors. Both 60 Vbeta primers and 13 Jbeta primers went into the PCR. Here immunoSEQ multiplex PCR was the method, and the copy in TCRdb shows in-frame clones only, minus some. Among over 110,000 clones listed, about three quarters were seen once. Sequencing was done on a sample of PBMCs. The receptors stem from a male donor in good health and CMV-seropositive.

V usage is TRBV27 and J usage is TRBJ2-7; 8 bases agree with TRBD1. Germline V gene lookup returns CDR1 MNHEY and CDR2 SMNVEV (reference sequence). CDR3 size: 14 residues. The J segment lost 4 bases and the V segment lost 7 bases, leaving 9 bases of the junction unmatched. The CDR3 spells CASKGWTGRYEQYF. CDR3 sequence (DNA): TGTGCCAGCAAAGGCTGGACAGGGAGATACGAGCAGTACTTC.

The chain joins TRBV5-1 to TRBJ2-7, with TRBD1 as a possible D gene (6 bases). Germline values: CDR1 SGHRS, CDR2 YFSETQ. The CDR3 runs to 15 residues. V dropped 4 bases and J dropped 2 bases, with 16 bases sitting between them. CDR3 sequence: CASSPGWGPTYEQYF. The CDR3 nucleotides read TGCGCCAGCAGCCCCGGGTGGGGGCCAACCTACGAGCAGTACTTC.

A word on this clone: Germline and junction disagree at one end, which may indicate a read error. The chain is built from TRBV4-1 and TRBJ1-3; no definite D call. The CDR3 consists of 14 residues. Germline V lookup: CDR1 MGHRA, CDR2 YSYEKL. CDR3 sequence: CASSQDQEGTTIYF. The CDR3 coding sequence is TGCGCCAGCAGCCAAGATCAGGAGGGAACCACCATATATTTT.

The sample holds a few counts of this clone. The V call is TRBV5-6, the J call TRBJ2-1; 7 positions agree with TRBD2. This CDR3 has 18 residues. The trim removed 1 base at V and 0 bases at J, leaving 10 bases unmatched. Germline loops: CDR1 SGHDT, CDR2 YYEEEE. DNA of the CDR3: TGTGCCAGCAGCTTGCCTAGCGGTCTTCTACGCTCCTACAATGAGCAGTTCTTC. It yields the protein CASSLPSGLLRSYNEQFF.

The J gene is TRBJ1-5, the V gene TRBV6-1, with a weak D call TRBD1 (5 bases). The V end was cut by 4 bases, the J end by 4 bases, with 11 bases between. Germline CDR1 and CDR2: MNHNS and SASEGT. This CDR3 contains 14 residues. The CDR3: CASSGRGPNQPQHF. The CDR3 nucleotides read TGTGCCAGCAGTGGAAGGGGCCCTAATCAGCCCCAGCATTTT.

V is TRBV7-6 and J is TRBJ1-4; no clear D gene. The CDR3 has 16 residues. V was shortened by 1 base and J by 7 bases, with 16 bases between the two germline ends. CDR1 and CDR2 from the germline V gene are SGHVS and FNYEAQ. The CDR3 loop reads CASSLGGGHQGEKLFF. For the CDR3, the DNA is TGTGCCAGCAGCTTAGGGGGAGGGCATCAAGGTGAAAAACTGTTTTTT. The full variable domain, its missing parts supplied by reference TRBV7-6 and TRBJ1-4, is GAGVSQSPRYKVTKRGQDVALRCDPISGHVSLYWYRQALGQGPEFLTYFNYEAQQDKSGLPNDRFSAERPEGSISTLTIQRTEQRDSAMYRCASSLGGGHQGEKLFFGSGTQLSVL.

The rearrangement uses TRBV6-5 and TRBJ1-2; D perhaps matches TRBD1 (5 bases). The CDR3 sequence is 14 residues long. The germline V gene has CDR1 MNHEY and CDR2 SVGAGI. Trimming took 0 bases from V and 6 from J, leaving 11 bases between them. CDR3 DNA sequence: TGTGCCAGCAGTTACTCGAAAGGGGTGCATGGCTACACCTTC. It is translated as CASSYSKGVHGYTF.

The chain joins TRBV19 to TRBJ2-3, with 8 bases that match TRBD2. CDR1 is LNHDA, CDR2 SQIVND, per germline (reference sequence). V was pared by 7 bases and J by 2 bases, with 8 bases of the junction left unmatched. The CDR3 consists of 15 residues. The CDR3 bases are TGTGCCAGTAATCTCGCGGGAGGATTCACAGATACGCAGTATTTT. Its translation is CASNLAGGFTDTQYF.

Points on this clone: The junction departs from germline at one end; a sequencing error may be responsible. This CDR3 is also generated by other DNA sequences in the sample. The gene calls are TRBV9 and TRBJ2-2; D unclear. Germline CDR1 is SGDLS and CDR2 is YYNGEE. This CDR3 has 15 amino acids. The CDR3 DNA is TGCGCCAGCAGCGTATTGGCCCTCAACACCGGGGAGCTGTTTTTT. As protein: CASSVLALNTGELFF.

The chain recombines TRBV9 with TRBJ2-5; a weak D match, TRBD2 (5 bases). The CDR3 covers 14 residues. Trimming removed 0 bases at V and 1 base at J, with 7 bases between. CDR1 is SGDLS, CDR2 YYNGEE, per germline. In DNA, the CDR3 is TGTGCCAGCAGCGTAGGGGAGAGCCAAGAGACCCAGTACTTC. Translation gives CASSVGESQETQYF.

The rearrangement joins TRBV19 to TRBJ2-5, with D unclear. Trimming pared 5 bases from V and 5 bases from J, leaving 6 bases between. Germline V CDR1 and CDR2: LNHDA, SQIVND (reference sequence). CDR3 length equals 11 residues. CDR3 in DNA: TGTGCCAGTAGTCTTGAGGAGACCCAGTACTTC. This translates into CASSLEETQYF.

This clone was observed once. V is TRBV5-4 and J is TRBJ2-6, with TRBD1 as a possible D gene (6 bases). The CDR3 extends over 15 amino acids. V shed 3 bases and J shed 4 bases, with 11 bases lying between them. Germline loops: CDR1 SGHNT, CDR2 YYREEE (reference sequence). The CDR3: CASSSGARGANVLTF. The CDR3 DNA sequence: TGTGCCAGCAGCTCAGGGGCGCGCGGGGCCAACGTCCTGACTTTC. The whole variable domain, filled in from reference TRBV5-4 and TRBJ2-6, reads ETGVTQSPTHLIKTRGQQVTLRCSSQSGHNTVSWYQQALGQGPQFIFQYYREEENGRGNFPPRFSGLQFPNYSSELNVNALELDDSALYLCASSSGARGANVLTFGAGSRLTVL.

This clone was found a few times. The CDR3, as DNA: TGTGCCAGCAGCAGGGGACAGGGGAGCACTGAAGCTTTCTTT. Translated: CASSRGQGSTEAFF. The rearrangement uses TRBV6-5 and TRBJ1-1, with TRBD1 identical over 10 bases. V lost 6 bases, J lost 4 bases, and 5 bases stayed unmatched. The CDR3 extends over 14 amino acids. The germline V gene encodes CDR1 MNHEY and CDR2 SVGAGI.

The V call is TRBV5-1, the J call TRBJ2-7, with 9 bases identical to TRBD1. The CDR3 length is 14 residues. Germline V gene sequence: CDR1 SGHRS, CDR2 YFSETQ. The ends lost 2 bases at V and 10 bases at J; junction bases unmatched: 10. CDR3 sequence reads: CASSFGDRDILQYF. The CDR3 nucleotides read TGCGCCAGCAGCTTTGGGGACAGGGACATCTTACAGTACTTC.

This rearrangement joins TRBV23-1 to TRBJ1-1; D ambiguous. TRBV23-1 is identified as an open reading frame with a role that is uncertain. The V gene lost 7 bases and the J gene lost 5 bases, with 8 bases spanning the gap. The length of the CDR3 is 11 residues. The CDR3 DNA reads as TGCGCCAGCAAAGAGTGGACTGAAGCTTTCTTT. It yields the protein CASKEWTEAFF.

This clone was recorded only once. The chain uses TRBV5-8 and TRBJ1-5; D is unresolved. V gave up 3 bases and J gave up 6 bases, with 16 bases separating them. CDR3 length: 15 amino acids. The germline gives CDR1 SGHTS, CDR2 YDEGEE. CDR3 in amino acids: CASSYDPGRGQPQHF. CDR3 nucleotides: TGTGCCAGCAGCTACGACCCGGGTCGAGGTCAGCCCCAGCATTTT.

This sequence joins TRBV19 and TRBJ2-1, with D maybe TRBD2 (5 bases). This CDR3 is 14 amino acids long. The V end lost 6 bases, the J end lost 1 base, and 10 bases lay between the germline ends. Germline CDR1 is LNHDA and CDR2 is SQIVND (reference sequence). This chain's CDR3 is CASSKGGSYNEQFF. CDR3 DNA: TGTGCCAGTAGCAAGGGCGGGTCCTACAATGAGCAGTTCTTC.

This clone was seen a few times. This chain uses TRBV7-2 with TRBJ2-1; TRBD2 agrees at 13 bases. J lost 6 bases, V lost 1 base, and 0 bases had no gene match. CDR1 is SGHTA and CDR2 is FQGNSA in the germline V gene. The CDR3 runs 15 residues. CDR3 DNA: TGTGCCAGCAGCTTAGGACTAGCGGGAGGCAATGAGCAGTTCTTC. Translation gives CASSLGLAGGNEQFF.

The chain uses TRBV2 and TRBJ1-2; TRBD1 matches at 7 bases. Germline values: CDR1 SNHLY, CDR2 FYNNEI. The trim removed 2 bases at V and 4 bases at J, leaving 10 bases unmatched. This CDR3 has 16 amino acids. In nucleotides, the CDR3 is TGTGCCAGCAGTGAAACGGCAGGGGGTGCCATCTATGGCTACACCTTC. As protein: CASSETAGGAIYGYTF. Combining the CDR3 with reference TRBV2 and TRBJ1-2 gives the whole variable domain EPEVTQTPSHQVTQMGQEVILRCVPISNHLYFYWYRQILGQKVEFLVSFYNNEISEKSEIFDDQFSVERPDGSNFTLKIRSTKLEDSAMYFCASSETAGGAIYGYTFGSGTRLTVV.

This chain joins TRBV7-2 and TRBJ2-7, with TRBD2 matching over 10 bases. CDR1 and CDR2 from the germline V gene are SGHTA and FQGNSA. Losses at the gene ends were 6 bases for V and 2 bases for J; bases not matched to a gene: 7. The CDR3 consists of 15 residues. The CDR3 region is CASRPLAGATYEQYF. The CDR3 DNA reads as TGTGCCAGCAGGCCTCTAGCGGGGGCAACCTACGAGCAGTACTTC.

The chain employs TRBV9 and TRBJ2-5, with 8 bases fitting TRBD2. This CDR3 comprises 16 residues. Unmatched junction bases numbered 8, after V lost 4 bases and J lost 0 bases. Germline V CDR1 and CDR2: SGDLS, YYNGEE. CDR3 nucleotides: TGTGCCAGCAGCATAGATAGCGGGGCGTACCAAGAGACCCAGTACTTC. Residues: CASSIDSGAYQETQYF.

A word on this clone: An end of the junction does not agree with germline; a read error may underlie this. The rearrangement links TRBV4-2 to TRBJ1-4, with 7 nucleotides matching TRBD1. This CDR3 is 16 amino acids long. CDR1 is LGHNA and CDR2 is YNFKEQ in the germline V gene. The CDR3 reads CASSQDRGQGNEKLLF. DNA for the CDR3: TGTGCCAGCAGCCAAGATAGGGGGCAGGGAAATGAAAAACTGCTTTTT.

The chain joins TRBV19 to TRBJ2-7; TRBD2 aligns across 7 bases. V dropped 7 bases and J dropped 0; count of bases not matched to a gene: 9. Germline CDR1 is LNHDA and CDR2 is SQIVND (reference sequence). The CDR3 contains 15 residues. The CDR3 nucleotides are TGTGCCAGTACCCCAGGACTAGGGAGCTCCTACGAGCAGTACTTC. Translation gives CASTPGLGSSYEQYF.

The chain combines TRBV4-3 with TRBJ2-1; 16 nucleotides align to TRBD2. V shed 1 base, J shed 8 bases, and the junction held 5 bases outside the gene matches. The CDR3 consists of 17 residues. Germline V gives CDR1 LGHNA, CDR2 YSLEER. This CDR3 is CASSQGSGTSGRDEQFF. For the CDR3, the DNA is TGCGCCAGCAGCCAAGGGTCCGGGACTAGCGGGAGGGATGAGCAGTTCTTC.

The chain couples TRBV6-1 to TRBJ1-5; D is unclear. V lost 3 bases and J lost 0, with 9 bases in between. The length of the CDR3 is 15 residues. CDR1 MNHNS and CDR2 SASEGT come from the germline V gene. CDR3 region: CASSELEGSNQPQHF. CDR3 coding DNA: TGTGCCAGCAGTGAGCTGGAGGGTAGCAATCAGCCCCAGCATTTT.